The 20 T cell receptor beta chains reported below all come from one sample, sequenced in a study of CD8 T cells in Susac syndrome. Random-hexamer reverse transcription was applied to about 0.45 to 1 ug RNA. MiXCR, run by TCRdb on the immunoSEQ multiplex PCR reads, gives a single entry per CDR3 protein. Of 300,000 to 350,000 distinct CDR3 sequences listed, about 90% were seen once; the top ten hold approximately 0.065%. The sample taken for sequencing was CD4+ T cells from PBMCs. These receptors were collected from a human donor with multiple sclerosis.

The V and J genes are TRBV7-8 and TRBJ2-7; tentative D call: TRBD2 (5 bases). With 1 base removed from V and 0 bases from J, the gap between germline ends came to 10 bases. This CDR3 spans 15 amino acids. Germline V gives CDR1 SGHVS, CDR2 FQNEAQ. The CDR3 nucleotides read TGTGCCAGCAGCTTAGAGACGGGAAGCTCCTACGAGCAGTACTTC. Translating gives CASSLETGSSYEQYF.

This clonotype was seen only a few times. This sequence joins TRBV6-5 and TRBJ1-2; D remains unclear. Germline lookup yields CDR1 MNHEY and CDR2 SVGAGI. CDR3 length: 14 residues. Trimming stripped 0 bases from V and 0 bases from J, with 5 bases between. Here the CDR3 DNA reads TGTGCCAGCAGTTACTCGACGGCTAACTATGGCTACACCTTC. Its translation is CASSYSTANYGYTF.

The gene calls are TRBV19 and TRBJ2-7, with D tentatively TRBD2 (7 bases). This CDR3 comprises 14 residues. The V gene's germline CDR1 is LNHDA and CDR2 SQIVND (reference sequence). The V end was cut by 5 bases, the J end by 6 bases, with 17 bases between. The CDR3 sequence: CASSDGGPTSEQYF. In DNA, the CDR3 is TGTGCCAGTAGTGACGGGGGGCCCACCTCCGAGCAGTACTTC.

The chain employs TRBV11-1 and TRBJ2-7; 12 bases align to TRBD1. CDR1 is SGHAT, CDR2 FQDESV, per germline (reference sequence). V shed 5 bases, J shed 1 base, and the junction held 18 bases outside the gene matches. This CDR3 is 20 amino acids long. CDR3 in amino acids: CASSARYRGQGASVSYEQYF. CDR3 DNA: TGTGCCAGCAGCGCCCGCTACAGGGGACAGGGGGCCTCGGTTTCCTACGAGCAGTACTTC.

The chain employs TRBV12-3 or TRBV12-4 and TRBJ2-3; D unresolved. The CDR3 spans 16 residues. V lost 7 bases to trimming and J lost 3 bases, with 20 bases between them. The chain's CDR3 is CASTFGSGVPTDTQYF. The CDR3 coding sequence is TGTGCCAGCACCTTTGGAAGTGGGGTTCCTACAGATACGCAGTATTTT.

J is TRBJ1-1 and V is TRBV7-2, with 7 bases matching TRBD1. Trimming took 1 base from V and 2 from J; bases not matched to a gene: 7. The CDR3 is made up of 16 amino acids. CDR1 and CDR2 from the germline V gene are SGHTA and FQGNSA. The CDR3 protein is CASSLGNRGLNTEAFF. The CDR3 bases are TGTGCCAGCAGCTTAGGGAACAGGGGTTTAAACACTGAAGCTTTCTTT.

The CDR3 here is CASSLAGSENTEAFF. DNA of the CDR3: TGTGCCAGCAGTTTAGCAGGATCGGAAAACACTGAAGCTTTCTTT. The chain recombines TRBV28 with TRBJ1-1; D unclear. Trimming removed 2 bases from V and 2 bases from J, with 12 bases in between. The CDR3 totals 15 residues. The V gene's germline CDR1 is MDHEN and CDR2 SYDVKM.

V gene TRBV19 combines with J gene TRBJ1-1; D ambiguous. Trimming left V 4 bases short and J 0 bases short, with 12 bases between. There are 15 residues in the CDR3. Germline values: CDR1 LNHDA, CDR2 SQIVND (reference sequence). The CDR3 nucleotides read TGTGCCAGTAGTACCCCGTATGATGTGAACACTGAAGCTTTCTTT. Its translation: CASSTPYDVNTEAFF.

This CDR3 reads CASSTWTGGAGEQFF. The DNA for the CDR3 is TGTGCCAGCAGCACTTGGACAGGGGGAGCGGGGGAGCAGTTCTTC. The chain recombines TRBV3-1 with TRBJ2-1; 10 bases agree with TRBD1. The junction had 11 bases not matched to a gene; V was cut back by 5 bases and J by 10 bases. The germline gives CDR1 LGHDT, CDR2 YNNKEL (reference sequence). The CDR3 is made up of 15 amino acids.

The chain couples TRBV7-3 to TRBJ2-1; TRBD2 is a possible D gene (6 bases). In germline, CDR1 is SGHTA, CDR2 FQGTGA. The V end lost 2 bases, the J end lost 9 bases, and 23 bases lay between the germline ends. The length of the CDR3 is 17 residues. The CDR3 here is CASSLALPGVAGVEQFF. In nucleotides, the CDR3 is TGTGCCAGCAGCTTAGCCCTGCCGGGGGTTGCCGGGGTTGAGCAGTTCTTC.

The chain has TRBV11-1 and TRBJ2-1; 8 nucleotides agree with TRBD1. This CDR3 is 21 amino acids long. The V and J ends lost 5 bases and 0 bases, in that order; junction bases with no gene match: 21. Germline CDR1 and CDR2: SGHAT and FQDESV (reference sequence). The CDR3 DNA sequence: TGTGCCAGCAGCCGAAGGTGGGGTTCGACAGGGGTGTACAGCTCCTACAATGAGCAGTTCTTC. Protein sequence: CASSRRWGSTGVYSSYNEQFF. The variable domain in full, with the rest retrieved from reference TRBV11-1 and TRBJ2-1, is EAEVAQSPRYKITEKSQAVAFWCDPISGHATLYWYRQILGQGPELLVQFQDESVVDDSQLPKDRFSAERLKGVDSTLKIQPAELGDSAMYLCASSRRWGSTGVYSSYNEQFFGPGTRLTVL.

J is TRBJ2-1 and V is TRBV20-1; D unresolved. Germline V gene lookup returns CDR1 DFQATT and CDR2 SNEGSKA (reference sequence). There are 10 residues in the CDR3. The ends were cut back, 2 bases at V and 8 bases at J, with 4 bases in the middle. For the CDR3, the DNA is TGCAGTGCTAGACTGGATGAGCAGTTCTTC. As protein: CSARLDEQFF.

V usage is TRBV7-4 and J usage is TRBJ2-7; 13 positions match TRBD2. The CDR3 has 18 residues. Germline values: CDR1 SGHVT, CDR2 SQSDAQ. V dropped 4 bases and J dropped 8; count of bases not matched to a gene: 17. The CDR3 nucleotides are TGTGCCAGCAGCTGGGCCAATTTACCGGGACTAGCGGGACTTAAGCAGTACTTC. It yields the protein CASSWANLPGLAGLKQYF.

The chain carries TRBV6-1 and TRBJ2-7, with D tentatively TRBD2 (5 bases). There are 13 residues in the CDR3. V was shortened by 10 bases and J by 4 bases, with 17 bases between the two germline ends. Germline CDR1 reads MNHNS; CDR2 reads SASEGT. DNA of the CDR3: TGTGCCACCCGAGCAGGTCGGGGATACGAGCAGTACTTC. It is translated as CATRAGRGYEQYF.

The chain carries TRBV20-1 and TRBJ1-1; D remains ambiguous. The CDR3 is made up of 13 amino acids. The V gene lost 1 base and the J gene lost 1 base, with 7 bases spanning the gap. Germline V gives CDR1 DFQATT, CDR2 SNEGSKA (reference sequence). The CDR3 DNA reads TGCAGTGCTAGAGTATCACCGAACACTGAAGCTTTCTTT. Protein product: CSARVSPNTEAFF.

The chain joins TRBV11-1 to TRBJ2-2; tentatively, D is TRBD1 (5 bases). Germline CDR1 SGHAT, CDR2 FQDESV (reference sequence). V gave up 2 bases and J gave up 6 bases, with 16 bases separating them. The CDR3 sequence is 16 residues long. The CDR3 spells CASSLSDSRAAGELFF. The DNA for the CDR3 is TGTGCCAGCAGCTTATCAGACAGTCGGGCGGCCGGGGAGCTGTTTTTT.

The chain is built from TRBV14 and TRBJ2-7; unclear D gene. The CDR3 is 12 residues long. Trimming stripped 2 bases from V and 5 bases from J, with 7 bases between. CDR1 is SGHDN and CDR2 is FVKESK in the germline V gene. The CDR3 DNA is TGTGCCAGCAGCCAATTAGGTCACGAGCAGTACTTC. Its translation is CASSQLGHEQYF.

V is TRBV7-3 and J is TRBJ1-1; D perhaps matches TRBD1 (5 bases). Trimming cost V 3 bases and J 4 bases, with 12 bases left between them. The germline V gene has CDR1 SGHTA and CDR2 FQGTGA. This CDR3 contains 14 residues. The CDR3 reads CASSFGGGSTEAFF. The CDR3 DNA is TGTGCCAGCAGCTTCGGGGGGGGTAGCACTGAAGCTTTCTTT.

The genes are TRBV27 and TRBJ2-7, with TRBD1 matching 9 bases. The CDR3 length is 17 residues. V shed 2 bases and J 2 bases; nucleotides not matched to a gene: 10. CDR1 and CDR2 (germline): MNHEY, SMNVEV (reference sequence). CDR3 bases: TGTGCCAGCAGTTTAACCCCTCCGGGACAGGGACCCTACGAGCAGTACTTC. Protein product: CASSLTPPGQGPYEQYF.

The chain joins TRBV5-4 to TRBJ1-4, with D possibly TRBD1 on 6 matching bases. The V end was cut by 4 bases, the J end by 9 bases, with 10 bases between. The CDR3 sequence is 12 residues long. In germline, CDR1 is SGHNT, CDR2 YYREEE (reference sequence). The CDR3 DNA is TGTGCCAGCAGCATGGACAGCCAAAAACTGTTTTTT. Amino acids: CASSMDSQKLFF.